This TCR beta chain was profiled in a study of blood T cell repertoires in COVID-19. Study-wide background: Sites across the United States, Italy and Spain contributed samples from acute and convalescent COVID-19.

Germline lookup yields CDR1 LNHDA and CDR2 SQIVND (reference sequence). This CDR3 is 15 amino acids long. Trimming removed 6 bases at V and 6 bases at J, with 20 bases between. This clone was observed a few times. TCRdb's copy holds only in-frame clones and misses some; the assay was immunoSEQ multiplex PCR. The top ten hold roughly 29% of the sample, which has 150,000 or so clones, around 83% seen once. The chain joins TRBV19 to TRBJ1-2; D is perhaps TRBD1 (6 bases). This TCR came from a woman aged 55-69 years with acute or convalescent COVID-19. Sequenced input: peripheral blood. CDR3 coding DNA: TGTGCCAGTAGCCAAATTTTACAGGGTACCCATGGCTACACCTTC. It codes for CASSQILQGTHGYTF. The whole variable domain, remainder taken from reference TRBV19 and TRBJ1-2, is DGGITQSPKYLFRKEGQNVTLSCEQNLNHDAMYWYRQDPGQGLRLIYYSQIVNDFQKGDIAEGYSVSREKKESFPLTVTSAQKNPTAFYLCASSQILQGTHGYTFGSGTRLTVV.